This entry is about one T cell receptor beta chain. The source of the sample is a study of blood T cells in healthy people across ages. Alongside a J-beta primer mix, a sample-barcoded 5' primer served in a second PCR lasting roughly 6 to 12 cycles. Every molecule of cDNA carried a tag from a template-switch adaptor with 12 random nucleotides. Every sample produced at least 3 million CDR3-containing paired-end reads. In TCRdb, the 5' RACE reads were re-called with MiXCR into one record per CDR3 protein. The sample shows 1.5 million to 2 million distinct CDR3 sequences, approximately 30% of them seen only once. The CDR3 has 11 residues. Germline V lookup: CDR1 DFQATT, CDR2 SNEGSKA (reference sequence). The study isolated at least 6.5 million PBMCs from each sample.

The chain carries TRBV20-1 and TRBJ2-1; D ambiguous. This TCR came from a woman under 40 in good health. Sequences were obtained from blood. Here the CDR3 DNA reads TGCAGCCTAGAGAGCCTGTATGAGCAGTTCTTC. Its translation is CSLESLYEQFF.